This T cell receptor (beta chain) was captured by sequencing in a study of shared clonotypes between healthy human individuals. As for the study in general: Used for every donor were three CD4 naive, three CD4 memory, two CD8 naive and one CD8 memory plate.

The repertoire was sequenced with immunoSEQ multiplex PCR; TCRdb's copy has only in-frame clones and lacks some. The profile shows about 1.5 million clones, 98% of them singletons. The CDR3 extends over 16 amino acids. Germline loops: CDR1 KGHSH, CDR2 LQKENI. The junction had 8 bases not matched to a gene; V was cut back by 1 base and J by 6 bases. This sequence joins TRBV18 and TRBJ1-2; 10 bases agree with TRBD1. This clonotype was sampled from a young man in good health. The material sequenced was naive CD4+ T cells sorted from blood. Subset: CD45RA+ positively selected. Here the CDR3 DNA reads TGTGCCAGCTCACCACGGACGGGACAGGGGCGGAATGGCTACACCTTC. Protein sequence: CASSPRTGQGRNGYTF.